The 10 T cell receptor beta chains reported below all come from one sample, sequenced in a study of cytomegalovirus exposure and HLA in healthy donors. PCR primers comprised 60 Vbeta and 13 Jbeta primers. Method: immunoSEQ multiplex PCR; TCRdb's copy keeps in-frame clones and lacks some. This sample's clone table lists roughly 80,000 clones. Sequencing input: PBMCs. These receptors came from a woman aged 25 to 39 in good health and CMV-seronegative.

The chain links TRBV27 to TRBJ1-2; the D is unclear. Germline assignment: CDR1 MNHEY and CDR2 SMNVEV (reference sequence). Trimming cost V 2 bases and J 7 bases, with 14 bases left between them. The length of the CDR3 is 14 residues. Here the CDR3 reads CASSLLPPGFGYTF. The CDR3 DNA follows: TGTGCCAGCAGTTTACTCCCCCCCGGGTTTGGCTACACCTTC.

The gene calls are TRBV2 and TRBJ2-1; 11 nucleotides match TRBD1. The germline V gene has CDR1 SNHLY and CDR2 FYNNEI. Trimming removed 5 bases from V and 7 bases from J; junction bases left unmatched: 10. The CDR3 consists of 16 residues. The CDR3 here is CASSPPGGTGGNEQFF. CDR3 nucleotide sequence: TGTGCCAGCAGTCCCCCGGGAGGGACAGGGGGGAATGAGCAGTTCTTC.

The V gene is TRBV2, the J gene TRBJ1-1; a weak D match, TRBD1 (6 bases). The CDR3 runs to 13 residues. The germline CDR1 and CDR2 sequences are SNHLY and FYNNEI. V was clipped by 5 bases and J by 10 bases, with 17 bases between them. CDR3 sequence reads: CASSLTTGSSAFF. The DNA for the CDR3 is TGTGCCAGCAGTCTTACGACAGGCTCATCAGCTTTCTTT.

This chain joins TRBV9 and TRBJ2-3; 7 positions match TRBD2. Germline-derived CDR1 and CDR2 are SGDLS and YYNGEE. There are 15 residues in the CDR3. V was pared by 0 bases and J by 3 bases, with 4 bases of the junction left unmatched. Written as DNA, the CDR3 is TGTGCCAGCAGCGTAGGCGGGGGAGGTACAGATACGCAGTATTTT. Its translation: CASSVGGGGTDTQYF.

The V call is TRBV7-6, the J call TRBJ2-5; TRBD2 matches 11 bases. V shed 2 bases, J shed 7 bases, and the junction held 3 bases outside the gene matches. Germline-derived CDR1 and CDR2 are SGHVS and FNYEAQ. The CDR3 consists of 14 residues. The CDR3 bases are TGTGCCAGCAGCTTATTAGCGGGAGGGGGGACCCAGTACTTC. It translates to CASSLLAGGGTQYF.

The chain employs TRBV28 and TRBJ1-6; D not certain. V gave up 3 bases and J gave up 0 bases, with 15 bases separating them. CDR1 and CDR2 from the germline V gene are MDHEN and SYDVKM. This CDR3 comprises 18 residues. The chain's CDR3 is CASSLWHSQPSYNSPLHF. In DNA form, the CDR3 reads TGTGCCAGCAGTTTGTGGCATTCCCAACCCTCCTATAATTCACCCCTCCACTTT.

CDR3 in amino acids: CSVVSSGANVLTF. CDR3 nucleotide sequence: TGCAGCGTTGTCAGCTCTGGGGCCAACGTCCTGACTTTC. This rearrangement joins TRBV29-1 to TRBJ2-6; D is undetermined. Germline V gene sequence: CDR1 SQVTM, CDR2 ANQGSEA. Trimming removed 4 bases at V and 0 bases at J, with 4 bases between. The CDR3 totals 13 residues.

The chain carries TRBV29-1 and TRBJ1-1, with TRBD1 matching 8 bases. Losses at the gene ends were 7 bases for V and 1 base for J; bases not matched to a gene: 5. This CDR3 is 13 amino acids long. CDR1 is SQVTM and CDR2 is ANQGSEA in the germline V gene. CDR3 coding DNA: TGCAGCGCCGGGACAGGCTCGAACACTGAAGCTTTCTTT. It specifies CSAGTGSNTEAFF. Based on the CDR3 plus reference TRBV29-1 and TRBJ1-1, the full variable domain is SAVISQKPSRDICQRGTSLTIQCQVDSQVTMMFWYRQQPGQSLTLIATANQGSEATYESGFVIDKFPISRPNLTFSTLTVSNMSPEDSSIYLCSAGTGSNTEAFFGQGTRLTVV.

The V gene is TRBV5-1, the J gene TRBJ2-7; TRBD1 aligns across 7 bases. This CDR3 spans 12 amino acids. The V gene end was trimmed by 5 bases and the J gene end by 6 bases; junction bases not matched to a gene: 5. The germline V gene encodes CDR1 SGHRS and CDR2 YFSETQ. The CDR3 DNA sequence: TGCGCCAGCAGAGGGACAGTCGGCGAGCAGTACTTC. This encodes CASRGTVGEQYF.

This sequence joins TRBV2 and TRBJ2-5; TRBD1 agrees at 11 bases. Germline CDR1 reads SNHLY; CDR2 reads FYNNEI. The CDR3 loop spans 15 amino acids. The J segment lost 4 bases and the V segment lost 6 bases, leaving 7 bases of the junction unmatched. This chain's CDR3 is CASRMDRGQGETQYF. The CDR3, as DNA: TGTGCCAGCAGGATGGACAGGGGGCAGGGAGAGACCCAGTACTTC.